This T cell receptor beta chain was sequenced for a study of blood T cells in healthy people across ages (dated by TCRdb to 2015 to 2017). Turning to the overall study: Template switching captured roughly one uniquely barcoded TCR beta cDNA molecule per two T cells in model experiments. Using deep sequencing normalized with unique cDNA molecular identifiers, the study measured how TCR beta repertoire diversity changes with age. The study analyzed two additional independent replicas of 1 million unique cDNA reads from the same blood draw for two donors, one aged 18 to 29 and one aged 80 or older. To avoid experimental bias, donors of different ages were randomly spread across the sequencing lanes. The donors were divided into four age groups: young (average around 16 years), middle-aged (almost 40), aged (under 70) and long-lived (82). Broad study findings and their caveats: Estimates of total diversity based on one million sequenced T cells were regarded as lower bounds and as underestimates. Donor CMV infection status was unknown, potentially confounding age-related changes in expanded clonotypes. As age increased, observed TCR beta diversity per million T cells dropped in a roughly linear way, and a significant reduction was already evident by age roughly 36. Bulk unsorted PBMC profiling prevented conclusive comparison of naive and antigen-experienced compartments. Compared with the aged group, the long-lived group had more naive CD4+ T cells, fewer expanded clones and increased TCR diversity, suggesting age selection. Observed TCR beta diversity correlated strongly with the percentage of naive T cells measured by flow cytometry.

Library method: 5' RACE. TCRdb records Illumina HiSeq 2500 as the sequencer. A second PCR of about 7 to 12 cycles was performed with a sample-barcoded 5' primer and a J-beta primer mix. Each TCR beta cDNA molecule received a unique molecular identifier from a template-switch 5' adaptor carrying 12 random nucleotides. Each sample yielded at least 3 million CDR3-containing paired-end reads. First-strand cDNA was synthesized from all RNA with the Mint cDNA synthesis kit, primed by a TRBC-specific oligonucleotide. After uracil-DNA glycosylase treatment, a first 18-cycle PCR used universal primers M1SS and BC2_uni_R on all cDNA. Per the authors' processing: For normalization, 1 million high-quality reads, each with a distinct molecular identifier, were randomly selected from each sample. Instead of being binned into consensus sequences, reads that shared molecular identifiers were thrown out. MiTCR, set to a Q25 quality threshold and the strictest error-elimination algorithm, was used for CDR3 identification, clonotype clustering and error correction. Lower-bound total TCR beta diversity was estimated with a nonparametric unseen species model using Euler transformation. Using fastp trimming at Q25 and MiXCR clonotype assembly, TCRdb reanalyzed the public sequencing data and kept in-frame beta chains. Rows are combined by CDR3 protein, so each entry shows the most common genes and DNA. The V and J calls were determined by TCRdb, not by the authors. In this sample the table shows about 690,000 distinct CDR3 sequences, around 41% of which occur a single time. The ten biggest clones cover about 32% of the sample.

The approximately 40 donors, aged about 6 to 100 years, were systemically healthy Caucasian individuals from Russia. Each donor gave about 9.2 milliliters of peripheral blood, drawn into EDTA-treated Vacutainer tubes. Ficoll-Paque density-gradient centrifugation was used to isolate PBMCs, with at least 6 million per sample. Total RNA, at least 6 micrograms per sample, was extracted from PBMCs with Trizol reagent. For every donor, flow cytometry on a PBMC aliquot measured the percentage of naive CD45RAhigh/CD27high T cells. The CDR3 spans 13 residues, from the cysteine through the phenylalanine. The entry retains the CDR3 DNA only, 39 bases that are in frame from base 1. Looking up the germline V gene yields CDR1 SQVTM and CDR2 ANQGSEA. V gives up 4 bases and J gives up 7 bases, and the segment between their germline ends measures 15 bases. Worth noting for this clonotype: Its target antigen remains unknown. This may come from a read error, since a much larger clone is one base off.

The origin of this receptor is an elderly man in good health. The sample taken for sequencing was blood. The chain joins TRBV29-1 to TRBJ2-3; the D gene assignment is perhaps TRBD1 or TRBD2, with each matching 6 bases. The nucleotides are TGCAGCGTTGTAGTTGGGGGGCCTAATACGCAGTATTTT. Translated, it reads CSVVVGGPNTQYF.